A single sample is the source of the 29 T cell receptor beta chains below, sequenced in a study of identical twins. TCRdb passed the 5' RACE reads through MiXCR, listing each CDR3 protein once. Here the sample spans 450,000 or so distinct CDR3 sequences, 20% to 25% being singletons. The same sample was also studied in work on T cells expressing NK-cell markers.

The sample comprised CD4+ T cells sorted from blood. These receptors all come from a woman between 18 and 29 years old in good health.

This clonotype was counted a few times. The chain joins TRBV20-1 to TRBJ2-1; TRBD2 agrees at 10 bases. CDR3 length equals 14 residues. Per germline, CDR1 DFQATT and CDR2 SNEGSKA (reference sequence). V shed 6 bases and J 6 bases; nucleotides not matched to a gene: 8. For the CDR3, the DNA is TGCAGTGCCAACCTAGCGGGAGTCCCCAATGAGCAGTTCTTC. Translating it yields CSANLAGVPNEQFF.

This clonotype was detected a few times. V usage is TRBV6-1 and J usage is TRBJ2-5; TRBD1 is a possible D gene (6 bases). CDR3 length: 14 amino acids. CDR1 is MNHNS, CDR2 SASEGT, per germline. Trimming pared 10 bases from V and 2 bases from J, leaving 17 bases between. The CDR3 loop is CATQRSGQQETQYF. CDR3 DNA sequence: TGTGCCACCCAGCGATCGGGACAACAAGAGACCCAGTACTTC.

This clonotype appeared a few times. The rearrangement uses TRBV20-1 and TRBJ2-5; 11 bases match TRBD2. V trimming: 0 bases; J trimming: 5 bases; junction bases outside the gene matches: 5. The CDR3 loop spans 15 amino acids. From germline, CDR1 is DFQATT and CDR2 SNEGSKA (reference sequence). The CDR3 nucleotides read TGCAGTGCTAGAGATCTGGCTAGCGGGGGGGAGACCCAGTACTTC. Translating it yields CSARDLASGGETQYF.

The chain recombines TRBV12-3 or TRBV12-4 with TRBJ1-2; D gene uncertain. The CDR3 runs 15 residues. V was pared by 6 bases and J by 5 bases, with 19 bases between. The CDR3 region is CASSGGPAEVYGYTF. Written as DNA, the CDR3 is TGTGCCAGCAGCGGTGGCCCGGCTGAAGTTTATGGCTACACCTTC.

This clonotype was seen only a few times. This chain uses TRBV10-2 with TRBJ2-1; 12 positions agree with TRBD2. The CDR3 contains 15 residues. V was pared by 7 bases and J by 7 bases, with 8 bases of the junction left unmatched. Germline V gives CDR1 WSHSY, CDR2 SAAADI. The DNA for the CDR3 is TGCGCCAGCAAAAAGACTAGCGGGAGTAGGAATGAGCAGTTCTTC. Translation gives CASKKTSGSRNEQFF.

This clonotype was counted only a few times. The V and J genes are TRBV6-5 and TRBJ2-3, with a tentative D call TRBD2 (5 bases). The CDR3 contains 14 residues. CDR1 MNHEY and CDR2 SVGAGI come from the germline V gene. Trimming cost V 2 bases and J 5 bases, with 11 bases left between them. The CDR3 region is CASSYSLAEDTQYF. The DNA of the CDR3 is TGTGCCAGCAGTTACAGTCTAGCCGAAGATACGCAGTATTTT.

The rearrangement links TRBV7-2 to TRBJ1-5, with no clear D. This CDR3 spans 14 amino acids. The V end was cut by 5 bases, the J end by 5 bases, with 13 bases between. Germline-derived CDR1 and CDR2 are SGHTA and FQGNSA. This CDR3 is CASSPRSGDQPQHF. The CDR3 DNA sequence: TGTGCCAGCAGCCCCCGCTCAGGCGATCAGCCCCAGCATTTT. The full variable domain, in which reference TRBV7-2 and TRBJ1-5 provide the parts outside the CDR3, is GAGVSQSPSNKVTEKGKDVELRCDPISGHTALYWYRQSLGQGLEFLIYFQGNSAPDKSGLPSDRFSAERTGGSVSTLTIQRTQQEDSAVYLCASSPRSGDQPQHFGDGTRLSIL.

The chain recombines TRBV7-3 with TRBJ2-1, with a weak D call TRBD2 (6 bases). The CDR3 is 16 residues long. V lost 1 base and J 7 bases, leaving 17 bases between the germline ends. CDR1 SGHTA and CDR2 FQGTGA come from the germline V gene. CDR3 region: CASSLNPDGGFNEQFF. The CDR3 DNA reads as TGTGCCAGCAGCTTAAACCCGGATGGGGGGTTTAATGAGCAGTTCTTC.

This clonotype was detected a few times. The chain has TRBV20-1 and TRBJ1-2; 9 bases line up with TRBD1. Germline lookup yields CDR1 DFQATT and CDR2 SNEGSKA (reference sequence). The CDR3 extends over 16 amino acids. V lost 5 bases and J lost 4; bases outside the gene matches: 14. The CDR3 sequence: CSASRNHRDRAYGYTF. Written as DNA, the CDR3 is TGCAGTGCTTCCCGAAACCACCGGGACAGGGCCTATGGCTACACCTTC.

The rearrangement links TRBV7-2 to TRBJ1-1; no definite D call. With 5 bases removed from V and 3 bases from J, the gap between germline ends came to 10 bases. Germline V lookup: CDR1 SGHTA, CDR2 FQGNSA. This CDR3 region has 13 residues. The CDR3 nucleotides read TGTGCCAGCAGCAAGAATAAGGACACTGAAGCTTTCTTT. Translating gives CASSKNKDTEAFF. Full variable domain (rest looked up from reference TRBV7-2 and TRBJ1-1): GAGVSQSPSNKVTEKGKDVELRCDPISGHTALYWYRQSLGQGLEFLIYFQGNSAPDKSGLPSDRFSAERTGGSVSTLTIQRTQQEDSAVYLCASSKNKDTEAFFGQGTRLTVV.

This clonotype was observed a single time. The chain is built from TRBV7-8 and TRBJ2-2; 12 nucleotides align to TRBD2. CDR1 and CDR2 from the germline V gene are SGHVS and FQNEAQ. This CDR3 spans 16 amino acids. V was pared by 5 bases and J by 1 base, with 2 bases of the junction left unmatched. CDR3 residues: CASSILAGGNTGELFF. The DNA of the CDR3 is TGTGCCAGCAGCATACTAGCGGGAGGGAACACCGGGGAGCTGTTTTTT.

The V and J genes are TRBV12-3 or TRBV12-4 and TRBJ2-5, with 9 bases lining up with TRBD1. With 5 bases clipped from V and 11 bases from J, the junction kept 9 bases outside the gene matches. This CDR3 is built from 13 residues. This CDR3 is CASSTGTGRLQYF. In DNA, the CDR3 is TGTGCCAGCAGTACCGGGACAGGGAGGCTTCAGTACTTC.

This clonotype occurred a few times. The chain has TRBV28 and TRBJ2-7, with 7 bases identical to TRBD2. Germline trimming cut 2 bases from V and 3 bases from J; bases unmatched to any gene: 7. CDR3 length: 15 residues. Germline V CDR1 and CDR2: MDHEN, SYDVKM. Here the CDR3 reads CASSLVGGSHYEQYF. The CDR3 DNA follows: TGTGCCAGCAGTTTAGTGGGCGGGAGCCACTACGAGCAGTACTTC.

This clonotype was observed a few times. The chain employs TRBV6-5 and TRBJ2-5; D call uncertain. The germline V gene has CDR1 MNHEY and CDR2 SVGAGI. This CDR3 is 14 amino acids long. V was trimmed by 2 bases and J by 2 bases, leaving 9 bases between them. The CDR3 DNA follows: TGTGCCAGCAGTTACGATTACTCACAAGAGACCCAGTACTTC. This encodes CASSYDYSQETQYF.

This clonotype was counted a few times. In DNA form, the CDR3 reads TGCAGTGCTAGAGAGGCGGGGACAGGGTTCCACGAGCAGTACTTC. This sequence encodes CSAREAGTGFHEQYF. The chain employs TRBV20-1 and TRBJ2-7; TRBD1 aligns across 9 bases. Germline V gene lookup returns CDR1 DFQATT and CDR2 SNEGSKA (reference sequence). Trimming cost V 0 bases and J 5 bases; bases outside gene matches: 8. This CDR3 is 15 amino acids long.

V is TRBV20-1 and J is TRBJ2-4, with D uncertain. Trimming removed 1 base at V and 5 bases at J, with 9 bases between. From germline, CDR1 is DFQATT and CDR2 SNEGSKA (reference sequence). The CDR3 is 13 amino acids. The CDR3 sequence is CSARGSRENIQYF. The DNA of the CDR3 is TGCAGTGCTAGAGGGAGCAGAGAAAACATTCAGTACTTC.

The chain combines TRBV4-3 with TRBJ2-1; 7 positions agree with TRBD2. The CDR3 runs 16 residues. V trimming: 3 bases; J trimming: 10 bases; junction bases outside the gene matches: 15. Germline lookup yields CDR1 LGHNA and CDR2 YSLEER. The CDR3 nucleotides are TGCGCCAGCAGCCACTATGGAGCGGGACCCCTAGGGGAGCAGTTCTTC. Residues: CASSHYGAGPLGEQFF.

This sequence joins TRBV5-1 and TRBJ2-7, with 9 bases fitting TRBD1. CDR1 and CDR2 from the germline V gene are SGHRS and YFSETQ. This CDR3 contains 15 residues. The J segment lost 3 bases and the V segment lost 2 bases, leaving 6 bases of the junction unmatched. CDR3 amino acids: CASSLGDRDGYEQYF. CDR3 DNA: TGCGCCAGCAGCTTAGGGGACAGGGACGGCTACGAGCAGTACTTC. The full variable domain, in which reference TRBV5-1 and TRBJ2-7 provide the parts outside the CDR3, is KAGVTQTPRYLIKTRGQQVTLSCSPISGHRSVSWYQQTPGQGLQFLFEYFSETQRNKGNFPGRFSGRQFSNSRSEMNVSTLELGDSALYLCASSLGDRDGYEQYFGPGTRLTVT.

The CDR3 bases are TGTGCCAGCAGACCCGGACTAGCGGGATCGCATTCCTACAATGAGCAGTTCTTC. The encoded protein is CASRPGLAGSHSYNEQFF. The chain links TRBV2 to TRBJ2-1; 12 bases map to TRBD2. CDR3 length: 18 amino acids. The V gene's germline CDR1 is SNHLY and CDR2 FYNNEI. Unmatched junction bases numbered 10, after V lost 6 bases and J lost 1 base.

The rearrangement links TRBV12-3 or TRBV12-4 to TRBJ2-1, with TRBD1 as a possible D gene (6 bases). This CDR3 comprises 17 residues. V was cut by 4 bases and J by 0 bases, with 16 bases left in between. CDR3 nucleotide sequence: TGTGCCAGCAGTTCCTCCGGGACATCAGCCTCCTACAATGAGCAGTTCTTC. It is translated as CASSSSGTSASYNEQFF.

This chain joins TRBV5-1 and TRBJ2-2, with unresolved D. In germline, CDR1 is SGHRS, CDR2 YFSETQ. CDR3 length: 12 residues. Trimming took off 7 bases at V and 3 bases at J, with 7 bases between the two ends. As DNA, the CDR3 is TGCGCCAGCTTAGAATACACCGGGGAGCTGTTTTTT. Translated: CASLEYTGELFF.

The V and J genes are TRBV10-3 and TRBJ1-5, with D possibly matching TRBD1 (5 bases). Germline lookup yields CDR1 ENHRY and CDR2 SYGVKD. The CDR3 runs to 13 residues. Trimming took 5 bases from V and 5 from J, leaving 10 bases between them. CDR3 DNA: TGTGCCATCAGTACAGGAGGGGATCAGCCCCAGCATTTT. This encodes CAISTGGDQPQHF.

V gene TRBV12-3 or TRBV12-4 combines with J gene TRBJ2-5; TRBD2 agrees at 13 bases. V shed 2 bases, J shed 5 bases, and the junction held 8 bases outside the gene matches. This CDR3 has 17 residues. The CDR3 region has the DNA TGTGCCAGCAGTTTATGGGGGACTAGCGGGGAACTGGAGACCCAGTACTTC. Translated: CASSLWGTSGELETQYF.

This clonotype was recorded a few times. The V gene is TRBV12-3 or TRBV12-4, the J gene TRBJ1-6; D is perhaps TRBD1 (6 bases). The CDR3 runs to 14 residues. The V end was cut by 7 bases, the J end by 0 bases, with 7 bases between. CDR3 region: CASTRGSYNSPLHF. The CDR3 DNA follows: TGTGCCAGCACCAGGGGCTCCTATAATTCACCCCTCCACTTT.

The chain recombines TRBV25-1 with TRBJ2-7; a weak D match, TRBD2 (5 bases). CDR1 is MGHDK and CDR2 is SYGVNS in the germline V gene. Between the trimmed V and J ends, which lost 0 bases and 6 bases, there was a span of 15 bases. The CDR3 runs to 15 residues. The CDR3 bases are TGTGCCAGCAGTGAATACTCCGGACTCTTCCCCGAGCAGTACTTC. Translation gives CASSEYSGLFPEQYF.

The chain couples TRBV9 to TRBJ1-1; possibly TRBD1 for D (5 bases). Per germline, CDR1 SGDLS and CDR2 YYNGEE. V lost 4 bases to trimming and J lost 1 base, with 14 bases between them. This CDR3 spans 15 amino acids. CDR3 nucleotides: TGTGCCAGCAGCAAAGAGGGGTCCCCGAACACTGAAGCTTTCTTT. Protein sequence: CASSKEGSPNTEAFF. Full variable domain (outside the CDR3, taken from reference TRBV9 and TRBJ1-1): DSGVTQTPKHLITATGQRVTLRCSPRSGDLSVYWYQQSLDQGLQFLIQYYNGEERAKGNILERFSAQQFPDLHSELNLSSLELGDSALYFCASSKEGSPNTEAFFGQGTRLTVV.

This clonotype occurred a few times. Here the CDR3 DNA reads TGCGCCAGCAGCTCACTAGCGGGGGGCCGGCGGGAGACCCAGTACTTC. Encoded protein: CASSSLAGGRRETQYF. J is TRBJ2-5 and V is TRBV5-1; 12 bases agree with TRBD2. The CDR3 has 16 amino acids. The V gene end was trimmed by 3 bases and the J gene end by 5 bases; junction bases not matched to a gene: 8. Germline V gives CDR1 SGHRS, CDR2 YFSETQ.

This clonotype has just a few counts. The V gene is TRBV29-1, the J gene TRBJ2-1; D unclear. Germline values: CDR1 SQVTM, CDR2 ANQGSEA. V lost 4 bases, J lost 0 bases, and 13 bases lay in between. This CDR3 is 15 amino acids long. The CDR3 spells CSVVPSSRSYNEQFF. Here the CDR3 DNA reads TGCAGCGTTGTACCCAGCAGCCGCTCCTACAATGAGCAGTTCTTC.

This sequence joins TRBV6-5 and TRBJ2-7; D is unclear. The CDR3 is 12 residues long. The germline V gene encodes CDR1 MNHEY and CDR2 SVGAGI. Deletions cut 6 bases from V and 1 base from J, with 7 bases between. The CDR3 protein is CASRTPSYEQYF. In DNA, the CDR3 is TGTGCCAGCAGGACACCTTCCTACGAGCAGTACTTC.